This is a list of T cell receptor beta chains from one sample in a study of glioma-infiltrating T cells after dendritic cell vaccination. Generated by immunoSEQ multiplex PCR, the TCRdb table keeps only in-frame clones and is missing some. Among tens of thousands of clones, roughly 90% were seen once, and the ten largest hold less than 2.5%. This specimen consisted of blood, obtained before dendritic cell vaccination. These receptors were collected from a human donor with glioblastoma. Both conserved end residues are part of each CDR3. Each record gives: clone size, V gene, J gene, CDR3 protein. The listing skips clone size in some rows; elsewhere it reads once, few, many or a size class.

abundance: few; v_gene: TRBV4-2; j_gene: TRBJ1-6; CDR3aa: CASSQDWARANSPLHF
abundance: .; v_gene: TRBV2; j_gene: TRBJ1-2; CDR3aa: CASSEAPDGYTF
abundance: .; v_gene: TRBV11-1; j_gene: TRBJ1-1; CDR3aa: CASRGENTEAFF
abundance: once; v_gene: TRBV7-2; j_gene: TRBJ1-4; CDR3aa: CASRKTGSGEKLFF
abundance: .; v_gene: TRBV2; j_gene: TRBJ1-3; CDR3aa: CATPGTGAYSGNTIYF
abundance: .; v_gene: TRBV27; j_gene: TRBJ1-1; CDR3aa: CASSPIVGTGVGVRTEAFF
abundance: .; v_gene: TRBV14; j_gene: TRBJ1-3; CDR3aa: CASSQTGGSGNTIYF
abundance: .; v_gene: TRBV6-5; j_gene: TRBJ1-1; CDR3aa: CASSGDGDTEAFF
abundance: .; v_gene: TRBV28; j_gene: TRBJ1-1; CDR3aa: CASSYRDTEAFF
abundance: .; v_gene: TRBV5-1; j_gene: TRBJ2-5; CDR3aa: CASSLGVSGGEETQYF
abundance: .; v_gene: TRBV11-3; j_gene: TRBJ2-2; CDR3aa: CASSLDARGGTGELFF
abundance: .; v_gene: TRBV5-6; j_gene: TRBJ2-7; CDR3aa: CASSLPRDSEIYEQYF
abundance: once; v_gene: TRBV7-9; j_gene: TRBJ1-2; CDR3aa: CASSRDRERGGYTF
abundance: .; v_gene: TRBV27; j_gene: TRBJ1-1; CDR3aa: CASSSRTAKYTEAFF
abundance: once; v_gene: TRBV10-2; j_gene: TRBJ1-2; CDR3aa: CASSESQGNYGYTF
abundance: .; v_gene: TRBV7-8; j_gene: TRBJ2-1; CDR3aa: CASSSGAPSSYNEQFF
abundance: .; v_gene: TRBV6-5; j_gene: TRBJ2-7; CDR3aa: CASSPGVHEQYF
abundance: .; v_gene: TRBV5-6; j_gene: TRBJ1-1; CDR3aa: CASSFSTIPEAFF
abundance: .; v_gene: TRBV14; j_gene: .; CDR3aa: CASSGTRKGGELFF
abundance: .; v_gene: TRBV7-7; j_gene: TRBJ1-3; CDR3aa: CASSPDGGVTIYF
abundance: .; v_gene: TRBV4-1; j_gene: TRBJ2-5; CDR3aa: CASSQAPEETQYF
abundance: .; v_gene: TRBV6-4; j_gene: TRBJ1-6; CDR3aa: CASSETGNSPLHF